The clone carrying this T cell receptor beta chain was detected a few times. Trimming cost V 4 bases and J 3 bases; bases outside gene matches: 5. The CDR3 is 13 residues long. Per the germline V gene, CDR1 is SQVTM and CDR2 is ANQGSEA. This record comes from a study of T-cell reconstitution after alpha-beta-depleted transplantation in children. Preparation of the TCRbeta library was carried out with unique molecular identifiers. TCRdb reprocessed the PCR reads with MiXCR, giving one entry per CDR3 protein. Of about 830,000 distinct CDR3 sequences in the sample, roughly 16% were seen once. The gene calls are TRBV29-1 and TRBJ2-7, with TRBD1 matching over 8 bases. This TCR was sampled from a male patient between 5 and 17 years old who had a stem cell transplant for acute lymphoblastic leukemia, so the T cells may come from the graft donor. The sequenced sample was PBMCs, mostly from graft donor cells, obtained 360 days after TCRalphabeta/CD19-depleted stem cell transplant. The CDR3 is CSVGETGGYEQYF. Written as DNA, the CDR3 is TGCAGCGTTGGGGAAACAGGGGGCTACGAGCAGTACTTC.